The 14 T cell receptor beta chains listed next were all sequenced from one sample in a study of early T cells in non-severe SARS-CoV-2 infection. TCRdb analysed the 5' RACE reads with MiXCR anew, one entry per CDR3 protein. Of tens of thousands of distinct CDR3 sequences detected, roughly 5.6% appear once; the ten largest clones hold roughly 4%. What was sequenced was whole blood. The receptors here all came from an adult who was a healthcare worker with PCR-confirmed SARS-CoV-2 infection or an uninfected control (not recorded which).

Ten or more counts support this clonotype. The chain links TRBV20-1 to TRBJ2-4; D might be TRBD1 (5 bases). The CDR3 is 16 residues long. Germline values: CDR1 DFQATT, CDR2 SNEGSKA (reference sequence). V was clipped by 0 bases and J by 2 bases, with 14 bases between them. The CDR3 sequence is CSARDLGAGTKNIQYF. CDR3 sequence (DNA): TGCAGTGCTAGAGATTTAGGTGCAGGGACCAAAAACATTCAGTACTTC.

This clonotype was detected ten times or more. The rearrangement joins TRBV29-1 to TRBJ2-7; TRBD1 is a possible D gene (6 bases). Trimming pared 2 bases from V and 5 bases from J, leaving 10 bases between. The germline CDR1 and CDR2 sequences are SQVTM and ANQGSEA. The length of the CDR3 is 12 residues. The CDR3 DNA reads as TGCAGCGTTGAAATGTCAGGGGACGAGCAGTACTTC. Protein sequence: CSVEMSGDEQYF.

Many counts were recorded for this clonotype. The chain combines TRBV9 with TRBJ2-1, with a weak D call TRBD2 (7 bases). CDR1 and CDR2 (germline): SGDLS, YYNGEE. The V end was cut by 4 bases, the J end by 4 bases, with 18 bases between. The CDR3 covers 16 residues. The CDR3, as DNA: TGTGCCAGCAGCCCCGAAGGGGGGGAGGGTTACAATGAGCAGTTCTTC. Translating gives CASSPEGGEGYNEQFF.

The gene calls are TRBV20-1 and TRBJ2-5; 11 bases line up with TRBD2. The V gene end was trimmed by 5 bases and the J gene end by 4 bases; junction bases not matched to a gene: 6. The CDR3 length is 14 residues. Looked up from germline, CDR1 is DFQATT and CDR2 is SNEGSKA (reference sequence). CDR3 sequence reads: CSAFTSGSSETQYF. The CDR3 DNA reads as TGCAGTGCTTTTACTAGCGGGAGTTCAGAGACCCAGTACTTC.

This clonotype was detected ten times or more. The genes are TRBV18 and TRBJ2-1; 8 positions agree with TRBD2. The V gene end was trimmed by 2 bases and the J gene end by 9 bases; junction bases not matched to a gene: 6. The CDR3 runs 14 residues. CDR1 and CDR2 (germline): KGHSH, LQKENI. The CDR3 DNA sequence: TGTGCCAGCTCACCATCAGCGGGAGTTAGTGAGCAGTTCTTC. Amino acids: CASSPSAGVSEQFF.

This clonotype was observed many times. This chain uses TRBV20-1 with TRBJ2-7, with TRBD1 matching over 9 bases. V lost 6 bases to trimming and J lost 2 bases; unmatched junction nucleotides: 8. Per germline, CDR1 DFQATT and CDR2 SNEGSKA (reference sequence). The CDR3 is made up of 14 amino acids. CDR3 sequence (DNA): TGCAGTGCGTGTGGGACAGGGTTTACCTACGAGCAGTACTTC. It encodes CSACGTGFTYEQYF.

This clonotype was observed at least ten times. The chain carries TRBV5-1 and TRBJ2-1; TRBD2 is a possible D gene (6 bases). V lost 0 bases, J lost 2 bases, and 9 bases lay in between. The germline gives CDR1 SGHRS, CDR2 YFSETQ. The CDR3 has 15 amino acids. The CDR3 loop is CASSLAGGTYNEQFF. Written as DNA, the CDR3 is TGCGCCAGCAGCTTGGCCGGCGGGACCTACAATGAGCAGTTCTTC.

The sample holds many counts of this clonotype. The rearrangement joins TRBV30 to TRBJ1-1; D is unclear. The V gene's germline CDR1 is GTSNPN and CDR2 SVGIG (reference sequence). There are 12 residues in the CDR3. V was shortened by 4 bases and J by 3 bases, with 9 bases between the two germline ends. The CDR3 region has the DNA TGTGCCTGGAAAGTAAGGGACACTGAAGCTTTCTTT. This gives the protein CAWKVRDTEAFF.

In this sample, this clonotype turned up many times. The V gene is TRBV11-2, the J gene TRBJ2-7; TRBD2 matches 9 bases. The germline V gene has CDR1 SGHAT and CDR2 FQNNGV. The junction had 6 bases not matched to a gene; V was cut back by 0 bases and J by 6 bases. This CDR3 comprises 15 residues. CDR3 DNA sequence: TGTGCCAGCAGCTTAGAGGGACTAGCCTATTTCGAGCAGTACTTC. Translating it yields CASSLEGLAYFEQYF.

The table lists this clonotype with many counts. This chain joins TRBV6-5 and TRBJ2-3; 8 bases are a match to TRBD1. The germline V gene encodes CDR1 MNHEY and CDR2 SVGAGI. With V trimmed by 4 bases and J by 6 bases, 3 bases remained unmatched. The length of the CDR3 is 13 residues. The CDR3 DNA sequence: TGTGCCAGCAGTTTGGACAGGGCTGATACGCAGTATTTT. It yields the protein CASSLDRADTQYF.

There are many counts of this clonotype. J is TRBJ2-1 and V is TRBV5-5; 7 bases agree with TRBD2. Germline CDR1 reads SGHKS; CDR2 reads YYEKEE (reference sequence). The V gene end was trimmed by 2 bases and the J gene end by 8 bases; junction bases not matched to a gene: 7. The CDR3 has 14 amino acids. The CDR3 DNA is TGTGCCAGCAGCTTTTCGGGGGGAGAGGATGAGCAGTTCTTC. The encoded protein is CASSFSGGEDEQFF.

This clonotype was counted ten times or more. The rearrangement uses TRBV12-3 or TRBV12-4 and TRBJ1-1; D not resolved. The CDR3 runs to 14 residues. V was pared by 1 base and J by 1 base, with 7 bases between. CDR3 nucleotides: TGTGCCAGCAGTTTAGGCGAGTGGAACACTGAAGCTTTCTTT. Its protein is CASSLGEWNTEAFF.

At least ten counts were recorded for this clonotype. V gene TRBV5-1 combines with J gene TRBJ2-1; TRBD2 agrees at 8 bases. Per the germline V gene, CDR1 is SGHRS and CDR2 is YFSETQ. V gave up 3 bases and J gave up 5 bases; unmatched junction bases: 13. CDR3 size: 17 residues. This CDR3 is CASSSVAGLGVDNEQFF. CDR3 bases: TGCGCCAGCAGCTCCGTTGCGGGACTAGGGGTAGACAATGAGCAGTTCTTC.

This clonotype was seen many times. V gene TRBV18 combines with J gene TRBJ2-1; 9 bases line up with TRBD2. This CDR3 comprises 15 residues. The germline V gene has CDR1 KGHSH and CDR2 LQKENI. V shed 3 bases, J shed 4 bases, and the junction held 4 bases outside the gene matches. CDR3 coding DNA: TGTGCCAGCTCACCCGTTAGCGGGAGTTACAATGAGCAGTTCTTC. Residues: CASSPVSGSYNEQFF.